These T cell receptor beta chains were read from a single sample in a study of T cell responses to AZD1222 COVID-19 vaccine. Clones were sequenced by immunoSEQ multiplex PCR, and TCRdb holds only the in-frame ones, with some missing. The sample shows 90,000 to 120,000 clones, around nine tenths of them seen only once. The input for sequencing was peripheral blood, taken on day 0 of AZD1222 vaccination. The receptors were gathered from an adult in good health. The CDR3 runs from the conserved cysteine through the conserved F or W.

v_call,j_call,cdr3_aa
TRBV27,TRBJ2-2,CASSLYPYGELFF
TRBV5-1,TRBJ1-3,CASSLDPGNTIYF
TRBV27,TRBJ1-5,CASRRWDRPHQPQHF
TRBV5-5,TRBJ2-7,CASSLAGQGRYEQYF
TRBV3-1/TRBV3-2,TRBJ2-1,CASSQDKLAGDEQFF
TRBV7-2,TRBJ2-5,CASSVGLGAETQYF
TRBV29-1,TRBJ2-2,CSGYRGSFTGELFF
TRBV7-9,TRBJ1-1,CASSLASRDRGPEAFF
TRBV12-3/TRBV12-4,TRBJ1-2,CASSLRRGGHYTF
TRBV7-2,TRBJ2-5,CASSLEGLAELYQETQYF
TRBV30,TRBJ2-3,CAWTEVAGITDTQYF
TRBV6-1,TRBJ2-6,CASSVGRLTGANVLTF
TRBV2,TRBJ1-5,CASGTGGASNQPQHF
TRBV4-3,TRBJ1-2,CASSQDRGTGFGYTF
TRBV5-1,TRBJ2-2,CASSLAGGITGELFF
TRBV7-9,TRBJ1-1,CASSPQNRGAIIEAFF
TRBV5-6,TRBJ1-2,CASSRYTTARDRGLAF
TRBV2,TRBJ1-5,CASSGTGVQPQHF